The next 15 T cell receptor beta chains were all read from a single sample in a study of vaccination and CD4 T cells after COVID-19. The Oncomine TCR Beta short-read assay sequenced DNA from cultured CD4+ T cells. MiXCR, applied by TCRdb to the PCR reads, yields one record per CDR3 protein. The table has some 11,000 distinct CDR3 sequences, around 40% seen once. Treatment noted: roughly ten-day PBMC culture with coronavirus spike peptide pools or control peptides (ViraFEST assay). These receptors' antigens are unknown. This material consisted of CD4+ T cells from blood, cultured in vitro, taken after SARS-CoV-2 vaccination. These receptors originate from a human donor who had recovered from COVID-19.

J is TRBJ1-5 and V is TRBV7-2; D call uncertain. This CDR3 has 13 amino acids. Trimming stripped 4 bases from V and 5 bases from J, with 9 bases between. Germline V CDR1 and CDR2: SGHTA, FQGNSA. This chain's CDR3 is CASSSDGYQPQHF. CDR3 coding DNA: TGTGCCAGCAGCTCCGACGGATATCAGCCCCAGCATTTT.

The chain uses TRBV20-1 and TRBJ1-5, with no clear D. The CDR3 is made up of 15 amino acids. V was clipped by 3 bases and J by 0 bases, with 12 bases between them. Germline assignment: CDR1 DFQATT and CDR2 SNEGSKA (reference sequence). DNA for the CDR3: TGCAGTGCTAGGAATGGCCAGTATAGCAATCAGCCCCAGCATTTT. Translation gives CSARNGQYSNQPQHF.

In its sample, this clonotype ranks as medium-sized. The CDR3 here is CSASRQGNTIYF. The CDR3 nucleotides read TGCAGTGCTAGTAGACAGGGAAACACCATATATTTT. The chain carries TRBV20-1 and TRBJ1-3; D might be TRBD1 (5 bases). V lost 3 bases, J lost 4 bases, and 7 bases lay in between. The CDR3 contains 12 residues. CDR1 DFQATT and CDR2 SNEGSKA come from the germline V gene (reference sequence).

This clonotype was observed a handful of times. In DNA form, the CDR3 reads TGTGCCAGCACCCTCCGGCTCCACAGGTTCAACGAGCAGTACTTC. This translates into CASTLRLHRFNEQYF. The chain recombines TRBV28 with TRBJ2-7, with D tentatively TRBD1 (5 bases). The germline CDR1 and CDR2 sequences are MDHEN and SYDVKM. This CDR3 comprises 15 residues. V was pared by 7 bases and J by 5 bases, with 21 bases between.

The V call is TRBV2, the J call TRBJ1-5; D call uncertain. This CDR3 is 13 amino acids long. The V gene lost 6 bases and the J gene lost 5 bases, with 11 bases spanning the gap. CDR1 and CDR2 (germline): SNHLY, FYNNEI. The CDR3 reads CASRSGIDQPQHF. CDR3 bases: TGTGCCAGCAGGAGCGGGATAGATCAGCCCCAGCATTTT.

This clonotype has a handful of counts. CDR3 nucleotide sequence: TGCAGTGCTCCCCTGGCGGGAGGGCCCGTAGATACGCAGTATTTT. Protein sequence: CSAPLAGGPVDTQYF. This chain links TRBV20-1 with TRBJ2-3, with TRBD2 identical over 9 bases. V was clipped by 5 bases and J by 5 bases; unmatched bases: 11. From germline, CDR1 is DFQATT and CDR2 SNEGSKA (reference sequence). This CDR3 region has 15 residues.

The rearrangement uses TRBV12-3 or TRBV12-4 and TRBJ1-2; D unclear. CDR3 length: 14 amino acids. Trimming took off 1 base at V and 5 bases at J, with 11 bases between the two ends. CDR3 in amino acids: CASSLGWRNYGYTF. The CDR3 coding sequence is TGTGCCAGCAGTTTAGGCTGGCGGAATTATGGCTACACCTTC.

This clonotype occurred a few times. This sequence joins TRBV19 and TRBJ1-5, with a possible D match to TRBD1 (6 bases). Trimming shortened V by 6 bases and J by 3 bases, and 15 bases separated the two germline ends. CDR1 is LNHDA, CDR2 SQIVND, per germline (reference sequence). The CDR3 contains 15 residues. In DNA form, the CDR3 reads TGTGCCAGTAGCCGACGAGACAGGTCCAATCAGCCCCAGCATTTT. It translates to CASSRRDRSNQPQHF.

The chain is built from TRBV2 and TRBJ1-1, with 7 nucleotides matching TRBD1. CDR3 length: 16 residues. The germline V gene encodes CDR1 SNHLY and CDR2 FYNNEI. The V gene end was trimmed by 5 bases and the J gene end by 4 bases; junction bases not matched to a gene: 13. The CDR3 DNA reads as TGTGCCAGCAGTAATACCGGGACAGCGGGGCGCACTGAAGCTTTCTTT. Protein product: CASSNTGTAGRTEAFF.

This clonotype was counted between two and nine times. V is TRBV15 and J is TRBJ2-1; D gene uncertain. The CDR3 spans 13 residues. CDR1 and CDR2 from the germline V gene are LNHNV and YYDKDF (reference sequence). V was shortened by 0 bases and J by 7 bases, with 7 bases between the two germline ends. CDR3 residues: CATSRDGWNEQFF. The CDR3 bases are TGTGCCACCAGCAGAGATGGGTGGAATGAGCAGTTCTTC.

The CDR3 coding sequence is TGTGCCAGCAGCCCAGGATTGAGCTATGGCTACACCTTC. Protein product: CASSPGLSYGYTF. The genes are TRBV7-9 and TRBJ1-2; the D is unclear. V was cut by 5 bases and J by 4 bases, with 11 bases left in between. Per germline, CDR1 SEHNR and CDR2 FQNEAQ (reference sequence). The CDR3 runs 13 residues.

The rearrangement joins TRBV7-9 to TRBJ1-2; D unresolved. The CDR3 sequence is 15 residues long. The V gene lost 2 bases and the J gene lost 5 bases, with 15 bases spanning the gap. The V gene's germline CDR1 is SEHNR and CDR2 FQNEAQ (reference sequence). The CDR3 nucleotides read TGTGCCAGCAGCTTAAGGACGGACTCCCTGTATGGCTACACCTTC. It is translated as CASSLRTDSLYGYTF.

The rearrangement uses TRBV28 and TRBJ2-1, with 10 bases matching TRBD1. The CDR3 has 18 residues. Germline-derived CDR1 and CDR2 are MDHEN and SYDVKM. V lost 4 bases, J lost 2 bases, and 11 bases stayed unmatched. CDR3 DNA sequence: TGTGCCAGCAGTTCCTCCCCCTTAGACAGGGGGCCCTACAATGAGCAGTTCTTC. Amino acids: CASSSSPLDRGPYNEQFF.

The chain couples TRBV11-1 to TRBJ2-1, with 9 bases fitting TRBD1. The CDR3 runs 16 residues. Trimming took 4 bases from V and 4 from J; bases not matched to a gene: 8. Germline V gene sequence: CDR1 SGHAT, CDR2 FQDESV (reference sequence). The CDR3 sequence is CASSSNRGRGYNEQFF. CDR3 sequence (DNA): TGTGCCAGCAGCTCAAACAGGGGGCGAGGGTACAATGAGCAGTTCTTC.

The chain is built from TRBV15 and TRBJ2-7; D ambiguous. CDR3 length equals 13 residues. V dropped 8 bases and J dropped 7 bases, with 18 bases sitting between them. Germline-derived CDR1 and CDR2 are LNHNV and YYDKDF (reference sequence). The DNA of the CDR3 is TGTGCCACCGCCACTCCGGGTTTGGGGGAGCAGTACTTC. Amino acids: CATATPGLGEQYF.